This passage covers 11 T cell receptor beta chains from one sample sequenced in a study of blood T cell repertoires in COVID-19. Generated by immunoSEQ multiplex PCR, the TCRdb table keeps only in-frame clones and is missing some. The data hold about 190,000 clones, with approximately 78% observed a single time. Sequenced material: peripheral blood. These receptors all stem from a woman aged 80 or older with active or convalescent COVID-19.

The chain is built from TRBV10-3 and TRBJ2-7; 9 bases line up with TRBD2. The CDR3 consists of 15 residues. CDR1 is ENHRY, CDR2 SYGVKD, per germline. V trimming: 0 bases; J trimming: 5 bases; junction bases outside the gene matches: 5. The CDR3 nucleotides read TGTGCCATCAGTGAGTCCCAGCGGGGGGTGGACGAGCAGTACTTC. Encoded protein: CAISESQRGVDEQYF.

This rearrangement joins TRBV5-4 to TRBJ2-1; TRBD2 agrees at 9 bases. Per germline, CDR1 SGHNT and CDR2 YYREEE (reference sequence). The ends lost 3 bases at V and 5 bases at J; junction bases unmatched: 6. The CDR3 has 15 amino acids. CDR3 DNA sequence: TGTGCCAGCAGCTCCGCGGGGGGGCCTGACAATGAGCAGTTCTTC. Protein: CASSSAGGPDNEQFF.

This clone was recorded only once. The chain has TRBV10-3 and TRBJ2-3, with D perhaps matching TRBD2 (6 bases). CDR3 length: 15 residues. CDR1 is ENHRY, CDR2 SYGVKD, per germline. Trimming pared 2 bases from V and 1 base from J, leaving 10 bases between. CDR3 in amino acids: CAISEGVAGTDTQYF. The CDR3 DNA follows: TGTGCCATCAGTGAGGGAGTAGCGGGCACAGATACGCAGTATTTT.

The gene calls are TRBV28 and TRBJ1-1; D ambiguous. Per the germline V gene, CDR1 is MDHEN and CDR2 is SYDVKM. Trimming removed 7 bases at V and 0 bases at J, with 15 bases between. CDR3 length: 15 amino acids. The CDR3 here is CASMVPPPMNTEAFF. The CDR3, as DNA: TGTGCCAGCATGGTGCCCCCCCCTATGAACACTGAAGCTTTCTTT.

The chain employs TRBV6-2 or TRBV6-3 and TRBJ2-1; 8 nucleotides line up with TRBD1. V lost 2 bases to trimming and J lost 9 bases; unmatched junction nucleotides: 6. The germline CDR1 and CDR2 sequences are MNHEY and SVGEGT. CDR3 length: 14 amino acids. This CDR3 is CASSYDQGQAEQFF. DNA for the CDR3: TGTGCCAGCAGTTACGACCAGGGACAGGCTGAGCAGTTCTTC.

V and J are TRBV4-1 and TRBJ2-1; 12 nucleotides align to TRBD1. The CDR3 has 16 residues. J was trimmed by 7 bases and V by 0 bases; bases with no gene match: 4. The germline CDR1 and CDR2 sequences are MGHRA and YSYEKL. The CDR3 loop is CASSQEGQGAWNEQFF. The CDR3, as DNA: TGCGCCAGCAGCCAAGAGGGACAGGGGGCATGGAATGAGCAGTTCTTC.

This clone is large (0.1 to 1%) in the sample. V and J are TRBV5-1 and TRBJ1-4; D not certain. Trimming pared 2 bases from V and 0 bases from J, leaving 11 bases between. Germline V lookup: CDR1 SGHRS, CDR2 YFSETQ. CDR3 length: 16 residues. CDR3 bases: TGCGCCAGCAGCTTCGGTTCCGCTACAACTAATGAAAAACTGTTTTTT. This gives the protein CASSFGSATTNEKLFF.

The chain combines TRBV9 with TRBJ2-2, with 8 bases matching TRBD2. J was trimmed by 7 bases and V by 3 bases; bases with no gene match: 8. Looked up from germline, CDR1 is SGDLS and CDR2 is YYNGEE. The CDR3 extends over 15 amino acids. The CDR3 nucleotides are TGTGCCAGCAGCGAACGAGCGGGGGCGGGCGGGGAGCTGTTTTTT. Its translation: CASSERAGAGGELFF.

This sequence joins TRBV28 and TRBJ2-7, with 7 positions matching TRBD1. Germline V gene sequence: CDR1 MDHEN, CDR2 SYDVKM. J was trimmed by 0 bases and V by 1 base; bases with no gene match: 9. The CDR3 sequence is 17 residues long. The CDR3 is CASSLSNGTDSSYEQYF. CDR3 bases: TGTGCCAGCAGTTTATCGAACGGGACAGACAGCTCCTACGAGCAGTACTTC.

The DNA for the CDR3 is TGCGCCAGCAGCCCCGAGGGTCCGTCTCGAGAGCAGTACTTC. Translation: CASSPEGPSREQYF. J is TRBJ2-7 and V is TRBV5-1, with D maybe TRBD2 (5 bases). The CDR3 covers 14 residues. Germline values: CDR1 SGHRS, CDR2 YFSETQ. V dropped 4 bases and J dropped 7 bases, with 18 bases sitting between them.

In this sample, this clone turned up many times. The V and J genes are TRBV5-4 and TRBJ1-2; 10 nucleotides match TRBD1. The CDR3 is 14 residues long. Germline CDR1 is SGHNT and CDR2 is YYREEE (reference sequence). V gave up 4 bases and J gave up 4 bases; unmatched junction bases: 4. CDR3: CASSQDRGGYGYTF. CDR3 bases: TGTGCCAGCAGCCAGGACAGGGGGGGCTATGGCTACACCTTC.